In this sample, the clone carrying this T cell receptor beta chain turned up many times. Its antigen is not known. Preparation of the TCRbeta library used unique molecular identifiers. Via MiXCR, TCRdb re-called the PCR reads, giving one row per CDR3 protein. The repertoire includes 490,000 or so distinct CDR3 sequences, roughly 10% of them detected once, and around 2.2% sits in the top ten. This record comes from a study of T-cell reconstitution after alpha-beta-depleted transplantation in children. Whole-study results and caveats: It was reported that alpha-beta T cells came from several hundred expanded graft clones (about two months after transplant). After one year, T-cell counts and TCRbeta diversity mostly came from new T cells.

V lost 0 bases and J 2 bases, leaving 11 bases between the germline ends. CDR1 and CDR2 (germline): SGHRS, YFSETQ. CDR3 length: 15 amino acids. The rearrangement joins TRBV5-1 to TRBJ2-5, with no clear D. The source was PBMCs, collected before TCRalphabeta/CD19-depleted stem cell transplant. The receptor was isolated from a child aged 2 to 10 with inherited bone marrow failure, due to receive a stem cell transplant. The CDR3 is CASSLAGHLQETQYF. CDR3 in DNA: TGCGCCAGCAGCTTGGCCGGGCATTTACAAGAGACCCAGTACTTC.